One and the same sample provided the 27 T cell receptor beta chains below, sequenced in a study of T cells expressing NK-cell markers. TCRdb re-called the 5' RACE reads; one entry per CDR3 protein, DNA not given. This specimen shows approximately 380,000 distinct CDR3 sequences; the ten leading clones hold 5% to 5.5%. Sequenced sample: blood T cells: a sorted CD56 or NKG2C T cell subset, CD4+ or CD8+ T cells, or bulk PBMC T cells (not recorded which). Receptors originate from a man between 18 and 69 years old in good health.

CDR3 loop: CASSLSQYSAGALYF. This rearrangement joins TRBV7-2 to TRBJ2-3; the D gene TCRdb calls, TRBD1, cannot be checked with no DNA. CDR3 size: 15 residues. Per the germline V gene, CDR1 is SGHTA and CDR2 is FQGNSA.

This sequence joins TRBV7-9 and TRBJ2-4. The V gene's germline CDR1 is SEHNR and CDR2 FQNEAQ (reference sequence). The CDR3 contains 15 residues. Here the CDR3 reads CASSSNRLAKNIQYF.

The gene calls are TRBV5-6 and TRBJ1-2; TCRdb returns TRBD1, unconfirmable since there is no DNA. This CDR3 has 14 amino acids. Per germline, CDR1 SGHDT and CDR2 YYEEEE. CDR3 loop: CASSWGQSNYGYTF.

The chain uses TRBV20-1 and TRBJ2-2. The CDR3 covers 14 residues. Germline loops: CDR1 DFQATT, CDR2 SNEGSKA (reference sequence). The chain's CDR3 is CSAQSQLSGGELFF.

This rearrangement joins TRBV20-1 to TRBJ2-7; TCRdb calls TRBD1, which cannot be checked without DNA. CDR1 and CDR2 (germline): DFQATT, SNEGSKA (reference sequence). There are 13 residues in the CDR3. CDR3 residues: CSASLTGSPEQYF.

This sequence joins TRBV2 and TRBJ2-5; TCRdb lists TRBD2, though no DNA is available to test this call. This CDR3 contains 16 residues. Germline lookup yields CDR1 SNHLY and CDR2 FYNNEI. Here the CDR3 reads CASREGLAAVVETQYF.

The V gene is TRBV2, the J gene TRBJ2-2; lacking DNA, the TRBD1 call made by TCRdb goes unchecked. This CDR3 is 17 amino acids long. In germline, CDR1 is SNHLY, CDR2 FYNNEI. The CDR3 is CASSATYSGTGGGGLFF.

The rearrangement links TRBV25-1 to TRBJ2-5; TCRdb's D call, TRBD1, is unchecked because there is no DNA. Looked up from germline, CDR1 is MGHDK and CDR2 is SYGVNS. CDR3 length equals 14 residues. CDR3 sequence: CASSEDSPGETQYF.

V and J are TRBV7-9 and TRBJ2-5; TCRdb proposes TRBD2, but this gene call is untestable without DNA. The CDR3 is 15 residues long. Germline values: CDR1 SEHNR, CDR2 FQNEAQ (reference sequence). The CDR3 protein is CASSRLAGVKETQYF.

The chain is built from TRBV2 and TRBJ2-3; TCRdb returns TRBD1, unconfirmable since there is no DNA. The germline V gene encodes CDR1 SNHLY and CDR2 FYNNEI. The CDR3 is 14 amino acids. CDR3 protein: CASSIERGPDTQYF.

CDR3 amino acids: CASSLSPSGNNYGYTF. The chain is built from TRBV5-1 and TRBJ1-2; TCRdb indicates TRBD1, and absent DNA this call remains unverified. The CDR3 length is 16 residues. Germline-derived CDR1 and CDR2 are SGHRS and YFSETQ.

The V gene is TRBV4-1, the J gene TRBJ2-4; with no DNA, the TCRdb D assignment of TRBD2 cannot be verified. The CDR3 length is 20 residues. Germline V gives CDR1 MGHRA, CDR2 YSYEKL. Here the CDR3 reads CASSQETTSGGAVAKNIQYF.

The V and J genes are TRBV27 and TRBJ2-7; the TCRdb call, TRBD2, lacks DNA for checking. CDR1 and CDR2 from the germline V gene are MNHEY and SMNVEV (reference sequence). This CDR3 is built from 15 residues. CDR3 loop: CASSLAGTSVLEQYF.

The V and J genes are TRBV6-1 and TRBJ1-2. CDR3 length: 16 residues. CDR1 is MNHNS, CDR2 SASEGT, per germline. CDR3 in amino acids: CASSEGYISPNYGYTF.

The V call is TRBV20-1, the J call TRBJ2-7; as DNA is missing, the TRBD1 call by TCRdb cannot be tested. The germline V gene encodes CDR1 DFQATT and CDR2 SNEGSKA (reference sequence). This CDR3 spans 14 amino acids. The CDR3 loop reads CSARYRSGAYEQYF.

V gene TRBV5-1 combines with J gene TRBJ1-4. CDR1 is SGHRS and CDR2 is YFSETQ in the germline V gene. This CDR3 is 17 amino acids long. The CDR3 here is CASSLGGRAAATEKLFF.

The chain has TRBV27 and TRBJ1-6; TCRdb gives TRBD1 as the D gene, but with no DNA this cannot be confirmed. CDR3 length equals 14 residues. Germline CDR1 is MNHEY and CDR2 is SMNVEV (reference sequence). The chain's CDR3 is CASAWGPGNSPLHF.

The rearrangement links TRBV10-3 to TRBJ1-4; the TCRdb D gene call, TRBD1, has no DNA to confirm it. Germline CDR1 is ENHRY and CDR2 is SYGVKD. This CDR3 has 14 residues. The CDR3 region is CAISDPGSVEKLFF.

This chain connects TRBV5-1 to TRBJ1-1. The CDR3 has 14 residues. Germline V gene data show CDR1 as SGHRS and CDR2 as YFSETQ. CDR3 residues: CASSLIAGSFEAFF.

V gene TRBV28 combines with J gene TRBJ2-7; TCRdb's D call of TRBD1 is untestable without DNA. This CDR3 comprises 14 residues. The germline gives CDR1 MDHEN, CDR2 SYDVKM. CDR3 amino acids: CASTPGQSSSEQYF.

V and J are TRBV5-8 and TRBJ1-1; as DNA is missing, the TRBD1 call by TCRdb cannot be tested. CDR3 length: 16 amino acids. CDR1 and CDR2 from the germline V gene are SGHTS and YDEGEE. The CDR3 sequence is CASSLLPWGGNTEAFF.

The chain recombines TRBV27 with TRBJ1-1; there is no DNA to check the TCRdb D call of TRBD1. The CDR3 length is 15 residues. The germline V gene encodes CDR1 MNHEY and CDR2 SMNVEV (reference sequence). The CDR3 sequence: CASILAFGQNTEAFF.

CDR3 protein: CASSPRAGTGQNFYGYTF. The chain has TRBV11-1 and TRBJ1-2; checking the TCRdb D call of TRBD1 is not possible without DNA. In germline, CDR1 is SGHAT, CDR2 FQDESV (reference sequence). The CDR3 covers 18 residues.

This chain joins TRBV18 and TRBJ1-5; TCRdb's D call of TRBD1 is untestable without DNA. The CDR3 is made up of 15 amino acids. Germline V gene sequence: CDR1 KGHSH, CDR2 LQKENI. CDR3: CASSPRTGDHQPQHF. Drawing the rest from reference TRBV18 and TRBJ1-5, the complete variable domain is NAGVMQNPRHLVRRRGQEARLRCSPMKGHSHVYWYRQLPEEGLKFMVYLQKENIIDESGMPKERFSAEFPKEGPSILRIQQVVRGDSAAYFCASSPRTGDHQPQHFGDGTRLSIL.

This rearrangement joins TRBV19 to TRBJ2-3; as DNA is missing, the TRBD2 call by TCRdb cannot be tested. The CDR3 runs 13 residues. Germline CDR1 and CDR2: LNHDA and SQIVND (reference sequence). The CDR3 loop is CASSRSEGDTQYF.

J is TRBJ2-5 and V is TRBV4-1; TCRdb calls TRBD1, which cannot be checked without DNA. The germline gives CDR1 MGHRA, CDR2 YSYEKL. The CDR3 is 16 amino acids. CDR3 sequence reads: CASSQSSRQGGETQYF.

The chain joins TRBV18 to TRBJ1-2; no DNA is available, so the TRBD1 call from TCRdb remains unchecked. The CDR3 extends over 14 amino acids. Germline V gene lookup returns CDR1 KGHSH and CDR2 LQKENI. This chain's CDR3 is CASSLAGTGEGYTF. The variable domain in full, with the rest retrieved from reference TRBV18 and TRBJ1-2, is NAGVMQNPRHLVRRRGQEARLRCSPMKGHSHVYWYRQLPEEGLKFMVYLQKENIIDESGMPKERFSAEFPKEGPSILRIQQVVRGDSAAYFCASSLAGTGEGYTFGSGTRLTVV.